Below, 26 T cell receptor beta chains from the same sample are listed, as sequenced in a study of graft-versus-host responses after intestinal transplantation. These receptors' antigens are unknown. Data came from immunoSEQ multiplex PCR; TCRdb stores just in-frame clones and leaves some out. The sample holds roughly 130,000 clones, 85% to 95% seen once. The input for sequencing was unstimulated CD4+ T cells sorted from spleen or lymph node cells, taken before intestinal transplant. These receptor sequences come from a human donor who received an intestinal transplant.

The chain couples TRBV7-2 to TRBJ2-6; D possibly corresponds to TRBD2 (6 bases). V dropped 5 bases and J dropped 13 bases, with 21 bases sitting between them. Germline CDR1 reads SGHTA; CDR2 reads FQGNSA. This CDR3 has 15 residues. CDR3 nucleotide sequence: TGTGCCAGCAGCCCCCTTACGGGAGCCAGGAAAGTCCTGACTTTC. Translated, it gives CASSPLTGARKVLTF.

The rearrangement links TRBV6-6 to TRBJ2-7, with 7 bases matching TRBD1. In germline, CDR1 is MNHNY, CDR2 SVGAGI (reference sequence). This CDR3 contains 13 residues. Trimming removed 6 bases from V and 2 bases from J; junction bases left unmatched: 4. The CDR3 loop is CASSPGTAYEQYF. CDR3 nucleotides: TGTGCCAGCAGCCCCGGGACAGCCTACGAGCAGTACTTC.

The chain uses TRBV7-2 and TRBJ2-7; 10 bases are a match to TRBD2. The CDR3 loop spans 15 amino acids. V shed 2 bases and J 7 bases; nucleotides not matched to a gene: 8. CDR1 is SGHTA, CDR2 FQGNSA, per germline. CDR3 sequence: CASSLRASGSGEQYF. The CDR3 nucleotides are TGTGCCAGCAGCTTACGGGCTAGCGGGAGTGGGGAGCAGTACTTC.

The V gene is TRBV18, the J gene TRBJ2-3; D assignment may be TRBD1 or TRBD2 (5 bases each). CDR1 is KGHSH, CDR2 LQKENI, per germline. The CDR3 length is 20 residues. Trimming pared 4 bases from V and 1 base from J, leaving 27 bases between. The CDR3 region has the DNA TGTGCCAGCTCACGGGGTGGAGGAGTCAAGGCCCTAGGGGGCACAGATACGCAGTATTTT. Translating it yields CASSRGGGVKALGGTDTQYF.

The chain links TRBV9 to TRBJ2-1; 9 nucleotides line up with TRBD2. Germline lookup yields CDR1 SGDLS and CDR2 YYNGEE. There are 17 residues in the CDR3. The trim removed 3 bases at V and 2 bases at J, leaving 9 bases unmatched. The CDR3 DNA is TGTGCCAGCAGCGCCAGGACTAGCGTCAACCCCTACAATGAGCAGTTCTTC. Protein product: CASSARTSVNPYNEQFF. Full variable domain (outside the CDR3, taken from reference TRBV9 and TRBJ2-1): DSGVTQTPKHLITATGQRVTLRCSPRSGDLSVYWYQQSLDQGLQFLIQYYNGEERAKGNILERFSAQQFPDLHSELNLSSLELGDSALYFCASSARTSVNPYNEQFFGPGTRLTVL.

The rearrangement joins TRBV19 to TRBJ2-1; TRBD2 agrees at 7 bases. The V and J ends lost 6 bases and 0 bases, in that order; junction bases with no gene match: 5. The CDR3 totals 15 residues. Germline CDR1 LNHDA, CDR2 SQIVND (reference sequence). CDR3: CASRGGSSSYNEQFF. The CDR3 DNA sequence: TGTGCCAGTAGGGGGGGGAGTAGCTCCTACAATGAGCAGTTCTTC. Based on the CDR3 plus reference TRBV19 and TRBJ2-1, the full variable domain is DGGITQSPKYLFRKEGQNVTLSCEQNLNHDAMYWYRQDPGQGLRLIYYSQIVNDFQKGDIAEGYSVSREKKESFPLTVTSAQKNPTAFYLCASRGGSSSYNEQFFGPGTRLTVL.

The CDR3 region has the DNA TGTGCCAGCAGCCCGGGTGGACTTCAACTTGGGGAGCAGTACTTC. Its protein is CASSPGGLQLGEQYF. This chain connects TRBV5-4 to TRBJ2-7, with D perhaps TRBD2 (5 bases). This CDR3 comprises 15 residues. Germline values: CDR1 SGHNT, CDR2 YYREEE (reference sequence). The V and J ends lost 4 bases and 7 bases respectively, with 21 bases between them.

CDR3 in amino acids: CASTPGGTTDTQYF. In DNA, the CDR3 is TGTGCCAGCACACCGGGGGGTACGACAGATACGCAGTATTTT. The chain is built from TRBV5-4 and TRBJ2-3; TRBD2 matches at 7 bases. This CDR3 comprises 14 residues. Germline V lookup: CDR1 SGHNT, CDR2 YYREEE (reference sequence). J gave up 3 bases and V 6 bases, and 7 bases lay outside the gene matches.

This clone showed up just a few times. V and J are TRBV28 and TRBJ1-5, with 7 bases fitting TRBD1. The V segment lost 6 bases and the J segment 0 bases; nucleotides outside the gene matches: 8. Germline assignment: CDR1 MDHEN and CDR2 SYDVKM. The CDR3 covers 16 residues. CDR3 in DNA: TGTGCCAGCAGCCCTGGGACAGCCAATAGCAATCAGCCCCAGCATTTT. It codes for CASSPGTANSNQPQHF.

The chain links TRBV5-1 to TRBJ1-1, with 8 bases matching TRBD1. J gave up 4 bases and V 2 bases, and 4 bases lay outside the gene matches. This CDR3 region has 14 residues. CDR1 is SGHRS, CDR2 YFSETQ, per germline. The CDR3 DNA reads TGCGCCAGCAGCTTCAGGACAGGGAGCACTGAAGCTTTCTTT. As protein: CASSFRTGSTEAFF.

V usage is TRBV30 and J usage is TRBJ2-5, with 11 bases that match TRBD2. CDR3 length: 14 amino acids. The junction had 2 bases not matched to a gene; V was cut back by 3 bases and J by 2 bases. Germline V lookup: CDR1 GTSNPN, CDR2 SVGIG (reference sequence). In DNA, the CDR3 is TGTGCCTGGAGGGGACTAGCGGAACAAGAGACCCAGTACTTC. Its translation is CAWRGLAEQETQYF. Combining the CDR3 with reference TRBV30 and TRBJ2-5 gives the whole variable domain SQTIHQWPATLVQPVGSPLSLECTVEGTSNPNLYWYRQAAGRGLQLLFYSVGIGQISSEVPQNLSASRPQDRQFILSSKKLLLSDSGFYLCAWRGLAEQETQYFGPGTRLLVL.

V usage is TRBV6-5 and J usage is TRBJ1-1; tentative D call: TRBD1 (6 bases). Trimming left V 2 bases short and J 5 bases short, with 15 bases between. Germline CDR1 is MNHEY and CDR2 is SVGAGI. This CDR3 is built from 15 residues. As DNA, the CDR3 is TGTGCCAGCAGTTACCCCGGGACATGGGGTACTGAAGCTTTCTTT. It is translated as CASSYPGTWGTEAFF.

This clone has just a few counts. V and J are TRBV30 and TRBJ1-5; tentatively, D is TRBD1 (5 bases). Germline V gives CDR1 GTSNPN, CDR2 SVGIG (reference sequence). The CDR3 is 16 amino acids. Trimming removed 0 bases from V and 4 bases from J, with 16 bases in between. CDR3 protein: CAWSVWTGPGNQPQHF. The DNA of the CDR3 is TGTGCCTGGAGTGTATGGACGGGACCAGGGAATCAGCCCCAGCATTTT. Full variable domain (rest looked up from reference TRBV30 and TRBJ1-5): SQTIHQWPATLVQPVGSPLSLECTVEGTSNPNLYWYRQAAGRGLQLLFYSVGIGQISSEVPQNLSASRPQDRQFILSSKKLLLSDSGFYLCAWSVWTGPGNQPQHFGDGTRLSIL.

Points on this clone: Other nucleotide sequences from this sample produce the same CDR3. The V gene is TRBV4-2, the J gene TRBJ1-5; D gene uncertain. Trimming removed 0 bases from V and 1 base from J, with 7 bases in between. Germline V CDR1 and CDR2: LGHNA, YNFKEQ. CDR3 length: 15 residues. CDR3 nucleotide sequence: TGTGCCAGCAGCCAAGAGGTGGGGAGCAATCAGCCCCAGCATTTT. The encoded protein is CASSQEVGSNQPQHF.

The rearrangement uses TRBV2 and TRBJ2-7, with 14 bases identical to TRBD2. CDR1 and CDR2 from the germline V gene are SNHLY and FYNNEI. V lost 7 bases to trimming and J lost 11 bases; unmatched junction nucleotides: 10. The CDR3 consists of 14 residues. The CDR3 is CASTFGTSGSREYF. Written as DNA, the CDR3 is TGTGCCAGCACCTTCGGGACTAGCGGGAGTCGGGAGTACTTC.

V and J are TRBV30 and TRBJ1-5, with D unresolved. Trimming pared 0 bases from V and 7 bases from J, leaving 16 bases between. This CDR3 contains 15 residues. From germline, CDR1 is GTSNPN and CDR2 SVGIG (reference sequence). Written as DNA, the CDR3 is TGTGCCTGGAGTGTGGCGGCCAGTTCGAACCAGCCCCAGCATTTT. This sequence encodes CAWSVAASSNQPQHF.

This clone was seen once. The chain recombines TRBV7-9 with TRBJ2-3; D is uncertain. V was trimmed by 1 base and J by 2 bases, leaving 10 bases between them. The CDR3 loop spans 15 amino acids. CDR1 is SEHNR and CDR2 is FQNEAQ in the germline V gene (reference sequence). The CDR3 DNA is TGTGCCAGCAGCTTAGGACAACAAGCCACAGATACGCAGTATTTT. Protein sequence: CASSLGQQATDTQYF.

The genes are TRBV5-1 and TRBJ2-1; 8 positions agree with TRBD2. Germline CDR1 SGHRS, CDR2 YFSETQ. The trim removed 6 bases at V and 2 bases at J, leaving 4 bases unmatched. The CDR3 runs 14 residues. The chain's CDR3 is CASTPGLAYNEQFF. CDR3 nucleotides: TGCGCCAGCACCCCGGGACTAGCCTACAATGAGCAGTTCTTC. Using reference TRBV5-1 and TRBJ2-1 for the parts outside the CDR3, the full variable domain is KAGVTQTPRYLIKTRGQQVTLSCSPISGHRSVSWYQQTPGQGLQFLFEYFSETQRNKGNFPGRFSGRQFSNSRSEMNVSTLELGDSALYLCASTPGLAYNEQFFGPGTRLTVL.

The chain recombines TRBV27 with TRBJ1-1; tentatively, D is TRBD1 (5 bases). V was cut by 5 bases and J by 0 bases, with 13 bases left in between. The CDR3 runs 15 residues. Germline CDR1 MNHEY, CDR2 SMNVEV (reference sequence). The CDR3 loop reads CASSPGRFMNTEAFF. CDR3 DNA: TGTGCCAGCAGTCCGGGACGGTTCATGAACACTGAAGCTTTCTTT.

V and J are TRBV7-3 and TRBJ2-7, with 11 bases matching TRBD2. The CDR3 is 17 amino acids. V was pared by 5 bases and J by 2 bases, with 11 bases of the junction left unmatched. CDR1 and CDR2 from the germline V gene are SGHTA and FQGTGA. DNA of the CDR3: TGTGCCAGCAGCCCCGGACCCGGGACTAGCGGAACCTACGAGCAGTACTTC. It specifies CASSPGPGTSGTYEQYF.

This clone is a singleton in its sample. The CDR3 nucleotides read TGTGCCAGCAGTTCCCCGTTACAGGGGTATGGCTACACCTTC. Protein sequence: CASSSPLQGYGYTF. The chain uses TRBV6-1 and TRBJ1-2; 7 bases agree with TRBD1. Germline values: CDR1 MNHNS, CDR2 SASEGT. The CDR3 is 14 residues long. Trimming cost V 5 bases and J 5 bases; bases outside gene matches: 8.

This clone was found once. The chain employs TRBV30 and TRBJ2-3; D not resolved. This CDR3 contains 12 residues. In germline, CDR1 is GTSNPN, CDR2 SVGIG (reference sequence). Trimming pared 1 base from V and 4 bases from J, leaving 6 bases between. This chain's CDR3 is CAWSGTADTQYF. The DNA of the CDR3 is TGTGCCTGGAGTGGTACAGCAGATACGCAGTATTTT.

The rearrangement uses TRBV18 and TRBJ1-3; D unresolved. Trimming shortened V by 0 bases and J by 5 bases, and 5 bases separated the two germline ends. The CDR3 extends over 13 amino acids. The V gene's germline CDR1 is KGHSH and CDR2 LQKENI. DNA of the CDR3: TGTGCCAGCTCACCACCGCGTAGAAACACCATATATTTT. Translated, it gives CASSPPRRNTIYF.

The chain uses TRBV11-2 and TRBJ2-1; the match to TRBD2 covers 12 bases. Germline V gene sequence: CDR1 SGHAT, CDR2 FQNNGV. The CDR3 runs 15 residues. The trim removed 1 base at V and 9 bases at J, leaving 4 bases unmatched. The CDR3 here is CASSLVTSGRSEQFF. CDR3 in DNA: TGTGCCAGCAGCTTAGTCACTAGCGGGAGGAGTGAGCAGTTCTTC.

This clone has only one observation. V is TRBV9 and J is TRBJ2-3; 12 bases fit TRBD2. The V segment lost 6 bases and the J segment 3 bases; nucleotides outside the gene matches: 8. The CDR3 has 16 residues. The germline V gene encodes CDR1 SGDLS and CDR2 YYNGEE. The CDR3 reads CASTLTSGSRTDTQYF. In DNA form, the CDR3 reads TGTGCCAGCACCTTGACTAGCGGGAGCCGTACAGATACGCAGTATTTT.

The rearrangement joins TRBV10-1 to TRBJ2-1; 11 bases fit TRBD2. The CDR3 runs 14 residues. Germline loops: CDR1 WNHNN, CDR2 SYGVQD (reference sequence). Germline trimming cut 6 bases from V and 11 bases from J; bases unmatched to any gene: 9. CDR3 nucleotide sequence: TGCGCCAGCAGCCCCGGGACTAGCGGAGCCCAGCAGTTCTTC. This codes for CASSPGTSGAQQFF.